The entry below describes one T cell receptor beta chain. CDR1 and CDR2 from the germline V gene are MGHRA and YSYEKL. V lost 2 bases, J lost 3 bases, and 20 bases lay in between. The CDR3 has 17 residues. The record originates from a study of shared clonotypes between healthy human individuals. Only in-frame clones appear in the TCRdb table, and some are missing; sequencing was by immunoSEQ multiplex PCR. The table records 2 million to 2.5 million clones, under 95% of them present only once. The sample taken for sequencing was naive CD4+ T cells from PBMCs. Subset noted: CD45RA+ positively selected. This receptor was obtained from a man younger than 35 in good health. Some clones in this sample may be carry-over from other donors' samples. The chain links TRBV4-1 to TRBJ2-7, with D perhaps TRBD1 or TRBD2 (5 bases each). The CDR3 coding sequence is TGCGCCAGCAGCCAACCGGGACCGGTCTCTTCTTTCTACGAGCAGTACTTC. Translation: CASSQPGPVSSFYEQYF.